This TCR beta chain was recovered during a study of cytomegalovirus exposure and HLA in healthy donors. The CDR3 sequence is 17 residues long. CDR1 PRHDT and CDR2 FYEKMQ come from the germline V gene (reference sequence). The V gene end was trimmed by 4 bases and the J gene end by 5 bases; junction bases not matched to a gene: 13. This PCR relied on a set of 60 Vbeta primers and 13 Jbeta primers. Here immunoSEQ multiplex PCR was the method, and the copy in TCRdb shows in-frame clones only, minus some. The repertoire table contains 60,000 to 70,000 clones. This receptor was obtained from a man younger than 40 in good health and CMV-seropositive. This rearrangement joins TRBV13 to TRBJ2-1; TRBD1 matches 8 bases. The sample taken for sequencing was PBMCs. For the CDR3, the DNA is TGTGCCAGCAGCTCCCCAGGGGGCGCGAGCTACGACAATGAGCAGTTCTTC. As protein: CASSSPGGASYDNEQFF.